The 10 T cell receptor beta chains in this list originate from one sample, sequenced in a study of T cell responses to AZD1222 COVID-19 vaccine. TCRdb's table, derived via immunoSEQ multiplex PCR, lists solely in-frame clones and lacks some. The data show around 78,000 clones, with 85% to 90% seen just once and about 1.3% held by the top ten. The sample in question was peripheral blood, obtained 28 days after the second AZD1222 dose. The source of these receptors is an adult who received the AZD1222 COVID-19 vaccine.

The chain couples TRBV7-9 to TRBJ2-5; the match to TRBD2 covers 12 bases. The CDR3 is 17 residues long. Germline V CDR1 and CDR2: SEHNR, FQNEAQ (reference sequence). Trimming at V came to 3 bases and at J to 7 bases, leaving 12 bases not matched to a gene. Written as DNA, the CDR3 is TGTGCCAGCAGCTTGGCTCCACTAGCGGGGGGCTATGGGACCCAGTACTTC. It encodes CASSLAPLAGGYGTQYF.

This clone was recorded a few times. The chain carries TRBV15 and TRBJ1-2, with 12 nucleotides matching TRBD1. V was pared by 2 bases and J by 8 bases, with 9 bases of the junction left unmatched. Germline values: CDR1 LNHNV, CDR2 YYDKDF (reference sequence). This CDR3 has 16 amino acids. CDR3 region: CATSRPPGQGAGGYTF. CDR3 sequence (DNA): TGTGCCACCAGCAGACCGCCGGGACAGGGGGCAGGCGGCTACACCTTC.

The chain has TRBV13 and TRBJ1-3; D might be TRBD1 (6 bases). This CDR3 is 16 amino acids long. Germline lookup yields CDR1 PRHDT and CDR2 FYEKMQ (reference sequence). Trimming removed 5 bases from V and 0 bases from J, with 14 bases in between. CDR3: CASSPLGGLSGNTIYF. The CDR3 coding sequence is TGTGCCAGCAGCCCCCTCGGGGGGCTCTCTGGAAACACCATATATTTT. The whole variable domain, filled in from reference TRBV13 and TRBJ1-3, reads AAGVIQSPRHLIKEKRETATLKCYPIPRHDTVYWYQQGPGQDPQFLISFYEKMQSDKGSIPDRFSAQQFSDYHSELNMSSLELGDSALYFCASSPLGGLSGNTIYFGEGSWLTVV.

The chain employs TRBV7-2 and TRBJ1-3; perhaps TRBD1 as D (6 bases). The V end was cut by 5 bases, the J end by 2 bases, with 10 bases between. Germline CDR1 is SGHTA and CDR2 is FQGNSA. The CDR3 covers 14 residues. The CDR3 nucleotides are TGTGCCAGCAGCGAGGGACACCCTGGAAACACCATATATTTT. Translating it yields CASSEGHPGNTIYF. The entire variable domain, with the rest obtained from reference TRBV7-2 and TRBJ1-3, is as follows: GAGVSQSPSNKVTEKGKDVELRCDPISGHTALYWYRQSLGQGLEFLIYFQGNSAPDKSGLPSDRFSAERTGGSVSTLTIQRTQQEDSAVYLCASSEGHPGNTIYFGEGSWLTVV.

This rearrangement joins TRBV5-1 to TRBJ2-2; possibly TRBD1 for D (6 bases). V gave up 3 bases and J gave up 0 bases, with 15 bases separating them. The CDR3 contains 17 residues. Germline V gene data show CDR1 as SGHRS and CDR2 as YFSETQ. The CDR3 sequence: CASSSFLDRPNTGELFF. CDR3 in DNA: TGCGCCAGCAGCTCGTTCCTGGACAGACCGAACACCGGGGAGCTGTTTTTT.

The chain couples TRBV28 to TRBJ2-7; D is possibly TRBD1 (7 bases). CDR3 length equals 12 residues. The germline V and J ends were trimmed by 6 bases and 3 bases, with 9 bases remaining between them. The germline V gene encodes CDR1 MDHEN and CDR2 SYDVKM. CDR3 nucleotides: TGTGCCAGCAGCAGGGGGGACTACGAGCAGTACTTC. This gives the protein CASSRGDYEQYF.

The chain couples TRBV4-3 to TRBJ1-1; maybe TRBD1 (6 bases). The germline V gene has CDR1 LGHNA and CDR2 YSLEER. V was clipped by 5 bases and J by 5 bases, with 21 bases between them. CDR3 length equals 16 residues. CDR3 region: CASSSIQGPGSTEAFF. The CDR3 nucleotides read TGCGCCAGCAGCTCAATACAGGGCCCCGGTTCGACTGAAGCTTTCTTT.

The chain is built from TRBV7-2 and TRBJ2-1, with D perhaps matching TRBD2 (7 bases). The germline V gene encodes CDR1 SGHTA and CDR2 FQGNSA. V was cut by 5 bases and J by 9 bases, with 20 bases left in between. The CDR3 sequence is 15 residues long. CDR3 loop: CASSPRGYREGEQFF. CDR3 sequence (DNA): TGTGCCAGCAGCCCCAGGGGCTACAGGGAGGGTGAGCAGTTCTTC.

The CDR3 reads CSVEDRLAGQETQYF. DNA for the CDR3: TGCAGCGTTGAAGATAGACTAGCGGGGCAAGAGACCCAGTACTTC. The chain links TRBV29-1 to TRBJ2-5; 11 positions agree with TRBD2. The V gene end was trimmed by 0 bases and the J gene end by 2 bases; junction bases not matched to a gene: 2. This CDR3 comprises 15 residues. Germline CDR1 and CDR2: SQVTM and ANQGSEA.

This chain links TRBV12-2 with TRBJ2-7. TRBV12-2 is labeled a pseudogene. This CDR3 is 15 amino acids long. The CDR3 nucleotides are TGTGCAAGTCGCTTAGCAGGGAACGTATCCTACGAGCAGTACTTC. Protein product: CASRLAGNVSYEQYF.